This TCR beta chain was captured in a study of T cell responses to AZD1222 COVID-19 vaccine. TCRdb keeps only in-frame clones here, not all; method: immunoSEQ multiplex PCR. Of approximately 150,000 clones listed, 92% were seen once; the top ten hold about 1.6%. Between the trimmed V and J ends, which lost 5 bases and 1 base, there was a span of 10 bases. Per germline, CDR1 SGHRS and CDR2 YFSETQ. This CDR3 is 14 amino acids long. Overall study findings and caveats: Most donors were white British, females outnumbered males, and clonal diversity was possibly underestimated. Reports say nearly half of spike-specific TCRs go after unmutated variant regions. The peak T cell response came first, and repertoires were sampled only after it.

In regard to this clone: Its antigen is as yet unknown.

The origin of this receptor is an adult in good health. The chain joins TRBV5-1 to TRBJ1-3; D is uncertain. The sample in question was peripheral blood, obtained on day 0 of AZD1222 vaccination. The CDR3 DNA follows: TGCGCCAGCAGTTTTCCCGGGTCTGGAAACACCATATATTTT. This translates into CASSFPGSGNTIYF.